This T cell receptor (beta chain) was sequenced in a study of shared clonotypes between healthy human individuals. Turning to the study itself: With ages of 18 to 49, the donors were two women and three men. Study-level points and caveats: Represented diversity (both genetic and exposure-history) was limited by the small number of donors. Non-shared clonotypes had lower generation probabilities than those shared by all four donors.

Several immunoSEQ plates received, in even portions, the genomic DNA of each subset. The method was immunoSEQ multiplex PCR; TCRdb's version includes in-frame clones alone and lacks a portion of them. Found here are 2 million to 2.5 million clones, approximately 94% of them singletons; the top ten hold roughly 0.13%. Details on this clone: The antigen is not known.

The sequence came from a man between 18 and 29 years old in good health. The specimen sequenced was naive CD4+ T cells sorted from blood. The subset is: CD45RA+ positively selected.

The CDR3 region has the DNA TGTGCCACCAGCAGAGCGGTAGCGGGGGGTTACGAGCAGTACTTC. Translating it yields CATSRAVAGGYEQYF. The V gene is TRBV15, the J gene TRBJ2-7; 10 bases line up with TRBD2. V lost 1 base, J lost 4 bases, and 4 bases stayed unmatched. The CDR3 extends over 15 amino acids. Per germline, CDR1 LNHNV and CDR2 YYDKDF (reference sequence). The variable domain in full, with the rest retrieved from reference TRBV15 and TRBJ2-7, is DAMVIQNPRYQVTQFGKPVTLSCSQTLNHNVMYWYQQKSSQAPKLLFHYYDKDFNNEADTPDNFQSRRPNTSFCFLDIRSPGLGDTAMYLCATSRAVAGGYEQYFGPGTRLTVT.